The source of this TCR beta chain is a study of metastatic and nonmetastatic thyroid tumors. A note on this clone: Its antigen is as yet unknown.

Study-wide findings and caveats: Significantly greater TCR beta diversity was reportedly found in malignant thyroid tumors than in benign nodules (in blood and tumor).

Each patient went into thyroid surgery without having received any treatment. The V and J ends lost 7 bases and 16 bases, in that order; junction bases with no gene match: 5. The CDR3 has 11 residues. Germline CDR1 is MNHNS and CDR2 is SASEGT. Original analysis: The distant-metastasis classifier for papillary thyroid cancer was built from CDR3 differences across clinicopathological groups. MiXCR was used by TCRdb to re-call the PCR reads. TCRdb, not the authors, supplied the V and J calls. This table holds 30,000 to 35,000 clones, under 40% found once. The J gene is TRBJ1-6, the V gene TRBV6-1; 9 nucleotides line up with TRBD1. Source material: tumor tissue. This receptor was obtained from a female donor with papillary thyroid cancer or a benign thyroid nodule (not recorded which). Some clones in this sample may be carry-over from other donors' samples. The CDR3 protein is CASTGTGPLHF. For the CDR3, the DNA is TGTGCCAGCACCGGGACAGGGCCTCTCCACTTT.